Listed below are T cell receptor beta chains from one sample, sequenced in a study of blood T cell repertoires in COVID-19. Assay: immunoSEQ multiplex PCR; the TCRdb copy retains only in-frame clones and omits some. The sample has over 85,000 clones, roughly 79% seen once. Sequencing was performed on peripheral blood. These receptors all come from a woman older than 75 with active or convalescent COVID-19. CDR3s include the opening cysteine and the closing phenylalanine or tryptophan. A D gene is named only where the DNA matches it firmly. A clone size is listed for some rows: how often the clone was seen (once, few, many), or a class if it is expanded.

TRBV7-8	13	NA	NA	TRBJ2-1	TGTGCCAGCAGCTTAGGAGGGTCCAATGAGCAGTTCTTC	CASSLGGSNEQFF
TRBV6-5	14	NA	NA	TRBJ1-1	TGTGCCAGCAGTCTACACGGAGGGAGGGATGAAGCTTTCTTT	CASSLHGGRDEAFF
TRBV11-3	18	NA	TRBD2	TRBJ2-3	TGTGCCAGCAGCCACCCAGGGACTAGCGGGAGAGGTGCAGATACGCAGTATTTT	CASSHPGTSGRGADTQYF
TRBV4-2	17	few	TRBD2	TRBJ2-2	TGTGCCAGCAGCCAAGGTTTAGCGGGAGAGGCCACCGGGGAGCTGTTTTTT	CASSQGLAGEATGELFF
TRBV2	13	NA	TRBD1	TRBJ2-1	TGTGTCACAACCGGGACAGGGGTTCATGAGCAGTTCTTC	CVTTGTGVHEQFF
TRBV11-1	12	NA	NA	TRBJ1-1	TGTGCCAGCAGCCAGCGCGAGACTGAAGCTTTCTTT	CASSQRETEAFF
TRBV12-3/TRBV12-4	13	NA	NA	TRBJ1-1	TGTGCCAGCAGTTTCGTCGGGGGGGCGAGCGCTTTCTTT	CASSFVGGASAFF
TRBV6-5	15	NA	TRBD2	TRBJ2-1	TGTGCCAGCAGTTGGGCACTAGCGGGAGATTATGAGCAGTTCTTC	CASSWALAGDYEQFF
TRBV2	17	once	NA	TRBJ1-4	TGTGCCAGCAGTCACGCCCTTCTGGACGCGGTACGGGGAAAACTGTTTTTT	CASSHALLDAVRGKLFF
TRBV9	14	NA	NA	TRBJ1-3	TGTGCCAGCAGCTCAATCAACTCTGGAAACACCATATATTTT	CASSSINSGNTIYF
TRBV27	13	once	TRBD1	TRBJ2-1	TGTGCCAGCAGAAGGACAGGGATGCGAGAGCAGTTCTTC	CASRRTGMREQFF
TRBV5-1	15	NA	NA	TRBJ2-2	TGCGCCAGCAGCTTACTAGCCGGGGACACCGGGGAGCTGTTTTTT	CASSLLAGDTGELFF
TRBV4-2	16	NA	TRBD2	TRBJ2-7	TGTGCCAGCAGCCAAGGGACTAGCGGGAGAGGTTACGAGCAGTACTTC	CASSQGTSGRGYEQYF
TRBV12-5	13	NA	NA	TRBJ1-5	TGTGCTAGTGGTTTTGGAGGCAATCAGCCCCAGCATTTT	CASGFGGNQPQHF
TRBV11-2	16	NA	NA	TRBJ2-7	TGTGCCAGCGCCCCCTTAGGGCTAGCGAGCTCCTACGAGCAGTACTTC	CASAPLGLASSYEQYF
TRBV2	13	NA	TRBD1	TRBJ2-5	TGTGCCAGCAGATTGGGACAGCAAGAGACCCAGTACTTC	CASRLGQQETQYF